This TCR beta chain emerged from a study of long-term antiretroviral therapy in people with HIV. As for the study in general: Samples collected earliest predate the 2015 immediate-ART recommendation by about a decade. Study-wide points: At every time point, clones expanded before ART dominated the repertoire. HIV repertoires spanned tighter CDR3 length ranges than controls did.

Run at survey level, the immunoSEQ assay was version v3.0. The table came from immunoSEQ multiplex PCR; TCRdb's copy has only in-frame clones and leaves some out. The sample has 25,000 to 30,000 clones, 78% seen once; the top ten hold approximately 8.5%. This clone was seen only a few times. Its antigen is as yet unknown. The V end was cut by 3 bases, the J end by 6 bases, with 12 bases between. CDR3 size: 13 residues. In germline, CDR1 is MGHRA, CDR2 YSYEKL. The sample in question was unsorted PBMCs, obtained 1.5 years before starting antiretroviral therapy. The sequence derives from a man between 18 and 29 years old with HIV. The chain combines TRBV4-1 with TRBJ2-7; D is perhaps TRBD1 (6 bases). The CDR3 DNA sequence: TGCGCCAGCAGCCAGGGACGAGGGGGCGAGCAGTACTTC. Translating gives CASSQGRGGEQYF.